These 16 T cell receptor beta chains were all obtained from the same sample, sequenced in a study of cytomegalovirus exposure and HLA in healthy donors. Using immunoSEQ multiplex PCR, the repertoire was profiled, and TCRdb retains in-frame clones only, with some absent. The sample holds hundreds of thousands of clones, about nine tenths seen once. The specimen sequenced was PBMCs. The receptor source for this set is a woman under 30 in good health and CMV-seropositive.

The CDR3 coding sequence is TGTGCCAGCAGCCCGGGACAGGGCTTCACTGAAGCTTTCTTT. Protein: CASSPGQGFTEAFF. The chain joins TRBV7-9 to TRBJ1-1; 9 bases match TRBD1. The CDR3 extends over 14 amino acids. The V gene end was trimmed by 5 bases and the J gene end by 4 bases; junction bases not matched to a gene: 5. Germline V gene data show CDR1 as SEHNR and CDR2 as FQNEAQ (reference sequence).

CDR3: CASRLQGSGNTIYF. In nucleotides, the CDR3 is TGTGCCAGCAGACTACAGGGAAGTGGAAACACCATATATTTT. The rearrangement uses TRBV28 and TRBJ1-3; weak D call: TRBD1 (6 bases). The CDR3 has 14 residues. The germline CDR1 and CDR2 sequences are MDHEN and SYDVKM. V dropped 6 bases and J dropped 3 bases, with 12 bases sitting between them. The variable domain in full, completed from reference TRBV28 and TRBJ1-3, reads DVKVTQSSRYLVKRTGEKVFLECVQDMDHENMFWYRQDPGLGLRLIYFSYDVKMKEKGDIPEGYSVSREKKERFSLILESASTNQTSMYLCASRLQGSGNTIYFGEGSWLTVV.

CDR3 DNA sequence: TGTGCCAGCAGCTTGGGGCGACTAGCGGGAGGGCCATCGGACAATGAGCAGTTCTTC. Translated, it gives CASSLGRLAGGPSDNEQFF. The V and J genes are TRBV5-6 and TRBJ2-1; 14 positions match TRBD2. Trimming cost V 0 bases and J 5 bases; bases outside gene matches: 10. The CDR3 is 19 amino acids. CDR1 and CDR2 from the germline V gene are SGHDT and YYEEEE.

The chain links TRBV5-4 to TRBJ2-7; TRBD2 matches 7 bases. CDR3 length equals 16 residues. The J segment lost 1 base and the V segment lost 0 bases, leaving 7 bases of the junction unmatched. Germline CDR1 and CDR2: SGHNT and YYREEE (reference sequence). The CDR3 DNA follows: TGTGCCAGCAGCTTGGCCGGGGGGAGAGGGTCCTACGAGCAGTACTTC. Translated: CASSLAGGRGSYEQYF.

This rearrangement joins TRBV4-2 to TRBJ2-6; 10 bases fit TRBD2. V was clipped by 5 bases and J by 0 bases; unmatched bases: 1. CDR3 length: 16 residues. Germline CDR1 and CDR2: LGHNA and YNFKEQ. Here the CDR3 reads CASSSSGSSGANVLTF. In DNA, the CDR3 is TGTGCCAGCAGCTCTAGCGGGAGCTCTGGGGCCAACGTCCTGACTTTC.

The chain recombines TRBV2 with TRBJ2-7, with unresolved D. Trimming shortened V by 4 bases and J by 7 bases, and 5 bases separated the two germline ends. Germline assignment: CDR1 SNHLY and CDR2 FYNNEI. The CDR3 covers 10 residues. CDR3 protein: CASSGREQYF. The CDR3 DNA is TGTGCCAGCAGTGGCAGGGAGCAGTACTTC. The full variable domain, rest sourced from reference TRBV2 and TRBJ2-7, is EPEVTQTPSHQVTQMGQEVILRCVPISNHLYFYWYRQILGQKVEFLVSFYNNEISEKSEIFDDQFSVERPDGSNFTLKIRSTKLEDSAMYFCASSGREQYFGPGTRLTVT.

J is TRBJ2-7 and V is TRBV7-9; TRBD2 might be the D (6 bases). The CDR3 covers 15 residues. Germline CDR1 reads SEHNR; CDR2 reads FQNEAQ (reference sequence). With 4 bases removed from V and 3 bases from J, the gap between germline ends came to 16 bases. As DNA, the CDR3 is TGTGCCAGCAGCTCTCCAAGGGACTTACTCTACGAGCAGTACTTC. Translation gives CASSSPRDLLYEQYF.

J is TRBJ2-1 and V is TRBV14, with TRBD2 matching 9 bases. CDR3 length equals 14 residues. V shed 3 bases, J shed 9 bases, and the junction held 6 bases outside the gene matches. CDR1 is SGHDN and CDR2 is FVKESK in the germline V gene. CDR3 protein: CASSHSGRRSEQFF. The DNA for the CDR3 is TGTGCCAGCAGCCATAGCGGGAGACGGAGTGAGCAGTTCTTC.

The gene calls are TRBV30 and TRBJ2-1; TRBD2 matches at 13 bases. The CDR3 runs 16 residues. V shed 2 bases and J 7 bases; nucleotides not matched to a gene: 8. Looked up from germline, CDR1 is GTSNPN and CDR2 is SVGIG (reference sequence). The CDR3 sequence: CAWSLGLAGTGNEQFF. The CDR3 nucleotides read TGTGCCTGGAGTCTGGGACTAGCGGGAACTGGGAATGAGCAGTTCTTC. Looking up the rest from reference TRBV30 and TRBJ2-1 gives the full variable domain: SQTIHQWPATLVQPVGSPLSLECTVEGTSNPNLYWYRQAAGRGLQLLFYSVGIGQISSEVPQNLSASRPQDRQFILSSKKLLLSDSGFYLCAWSLGLAGTGNEQFFGPGTRLTVL.

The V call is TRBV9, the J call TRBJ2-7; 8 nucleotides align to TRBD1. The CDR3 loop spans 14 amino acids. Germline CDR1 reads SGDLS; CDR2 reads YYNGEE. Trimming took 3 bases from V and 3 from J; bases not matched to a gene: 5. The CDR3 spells CASSAGTGLYEQYF. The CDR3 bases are TGTGCCAGCAGCGCCGGGACAGGACTCTACGAGCAGTACTTC.

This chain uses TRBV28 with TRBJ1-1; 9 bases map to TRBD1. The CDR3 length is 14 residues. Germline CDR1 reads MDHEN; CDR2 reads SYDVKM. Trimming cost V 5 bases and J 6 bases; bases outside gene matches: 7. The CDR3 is CASSLGTGYAEAFF. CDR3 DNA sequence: TGTGCCAGCAGTCTCGGGACAGGGTACGCTGAAGCTTTCTTT.

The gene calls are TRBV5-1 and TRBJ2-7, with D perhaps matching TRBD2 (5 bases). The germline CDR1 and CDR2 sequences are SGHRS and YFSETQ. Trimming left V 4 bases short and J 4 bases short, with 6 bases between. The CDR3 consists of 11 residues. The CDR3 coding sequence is TGCGCCAGCAGCCGGGAATACGAGCAGTACTTC. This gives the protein CASSREYEQYF.

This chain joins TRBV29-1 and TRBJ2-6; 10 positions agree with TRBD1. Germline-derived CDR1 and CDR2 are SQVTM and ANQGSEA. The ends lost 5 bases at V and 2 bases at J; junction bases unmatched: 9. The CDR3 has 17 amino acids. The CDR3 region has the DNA TGCAGCGTTAAGGTGACAGGGGGCTTAGCTGGGGCCAACGTCCTGACTTTC. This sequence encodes CSVKVTGGLAGANVLTF. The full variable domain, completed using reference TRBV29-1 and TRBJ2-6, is SAVISQKPSRDICQRGTSLTIQCQVDSQVTMMFWYRQQPGQSLTLIATANQGSEATYESGFVIDKFPISRPNLTFSTLTVSNMSPEDSSIYLCSVKVTGGLAGANVLTFGAGSRLTVL.

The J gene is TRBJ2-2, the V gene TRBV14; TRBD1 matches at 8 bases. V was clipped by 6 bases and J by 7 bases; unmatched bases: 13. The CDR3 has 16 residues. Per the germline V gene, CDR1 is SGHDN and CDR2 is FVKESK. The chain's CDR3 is CASSQFRGQTDGELFF. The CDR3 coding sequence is TGTGCCAGCAGTCAATTCAGGGGGCAGACGGACGGGGAGCTGTTTTTT.

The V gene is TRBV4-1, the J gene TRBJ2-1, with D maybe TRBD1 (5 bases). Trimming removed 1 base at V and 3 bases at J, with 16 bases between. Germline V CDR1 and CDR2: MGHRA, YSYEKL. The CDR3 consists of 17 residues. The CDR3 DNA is TGCGCCAGCAGCCAAGTGGGGCGCCTTAAGGGCTACAATGAGCAGTTCTTC. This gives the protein CASSQVGRLKGYNEQFF.

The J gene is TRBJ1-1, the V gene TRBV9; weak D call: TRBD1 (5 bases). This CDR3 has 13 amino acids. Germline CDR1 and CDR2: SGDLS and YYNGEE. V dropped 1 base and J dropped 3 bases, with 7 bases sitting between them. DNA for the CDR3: TGTGCCAGCAGCGTAACAGGCTACACTGAAGCTTTCTTT. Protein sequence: CASSVTGYTEAFF.